This T cell receptor beta chain was identified in a study of control samples from healthy donors and cancer patients. The V gene's germline CDR1 is SNHLY and CDR2 FYNNEI. This CDR3 region has 16 residues. V gave up 6 bases and J gave up 0 bases, with 12 bases separating them. This clone has a handful of counts. The table came from immunoSEQ multiplex PCR; TCRdb's copy has only in-frame clones and leaves some out. The sample holds fewer than 120,000 clones; 88% are singletons and the top ten take roughly 4%. The material sequenced was PBMCs. The sequence was obtained from a woman aged 60-70 years with lung cancer. The genes are TRBV2 and TRBJ2-6, with a possible D match to TRBD1 (5 bases). CDR3 loop: CASRWGTSSGANVLTF. The CDR3 coding sequence is TGTGCCAGCAGGTGGGGCACCTCCTCTGGGGCCAACGTCCTGACTTTC. Together with reference TRBV2 and TRBJ2-6, the CDR3 gives the full variable domain: EPEVTQTPSHQVTQMGQEVILRCVPISNHLYFYWYRQILGQKVEFLVSFYNNEISEKSEIFDDQFSVERPDGSNFTLKIRSTKLEDSAMYFCASRWGTSSGANVLTFGAGSRLTVL.